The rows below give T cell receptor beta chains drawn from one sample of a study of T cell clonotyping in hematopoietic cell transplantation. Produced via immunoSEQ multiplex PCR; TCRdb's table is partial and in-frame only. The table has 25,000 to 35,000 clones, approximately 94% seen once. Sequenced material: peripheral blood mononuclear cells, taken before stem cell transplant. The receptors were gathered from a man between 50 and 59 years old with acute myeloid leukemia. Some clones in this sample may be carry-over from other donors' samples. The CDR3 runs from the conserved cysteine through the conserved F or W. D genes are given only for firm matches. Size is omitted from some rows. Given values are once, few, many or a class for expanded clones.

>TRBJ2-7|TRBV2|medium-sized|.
CASSEGYSGLSYEQYF
TGTGCCAGCAGTGAGGGTTATAGTGGACTATCCTACGAGCAGTACTTC
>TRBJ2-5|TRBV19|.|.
CASRAQGRDQETQYF
TGTGCCAGTAGGGCCCAAGGCAGAGACCAAGAGACCCAGTACTTC
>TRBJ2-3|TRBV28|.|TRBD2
CASRLQGGPVDTDTQYF
TGTGCCAGCAGGCTCCAGGGAGGGCCCGTGGACACAGATACGCAGTATTTT
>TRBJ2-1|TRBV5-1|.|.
CASSLATGLNEQFF
TGCGCCAGCAGCTTGGCGACAGGATTGAATGAGCAGTTCTTC
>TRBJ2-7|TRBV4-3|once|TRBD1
CASSQGPRTGVSYEQYF
TGCGCCAGCAGCCAAGGACCCAGGACAGGGGTCTCCTACGAGCAGTACTTC
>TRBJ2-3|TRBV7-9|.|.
CASSLWDTQYF
TGTGCCAGCAGCTTATGGGATACGCAGTATTTT
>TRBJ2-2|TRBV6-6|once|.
CASSYGVGELFF
TGTGCCAGCAGTTACGGGGTGGGGGAGCTGTTTTTT
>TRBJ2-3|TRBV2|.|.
CASSDFARADTQYF
TGTGCCAGCAGTGATTTCGCTAGAGCAGATACGCAGTATTTT
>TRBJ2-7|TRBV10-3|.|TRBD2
CAITPSGASSYEQYF
TGTGCCATCACTCCAAGCGGGGCGAGCTCCTACGAGCAGTACTTC
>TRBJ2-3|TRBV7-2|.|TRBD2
CASSYSGGSTDTQYF
TGTGCCAGCAGCTATAGCGGGGGGAGCACAGATACGCAGTATTTT
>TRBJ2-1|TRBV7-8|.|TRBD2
CASSIAGGPYNEQFF
TGTGCCAGCAGTATAGCGGGAGGGCCTTACAATGAGCAGTTCTTC
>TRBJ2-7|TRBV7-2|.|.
CASSIWGDNLDEQYF
TGTGCCAGCAGCATATGGGGGGATAATCTCGACGAGCAGTACTTC
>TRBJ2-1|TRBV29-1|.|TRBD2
CSGGRALAYNEQFF
TGCAGCGGGGGGAGGGCCCTCGCCTACAATGAGCAGTTCTTC
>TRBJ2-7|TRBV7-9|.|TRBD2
CASSPPAGLAGSYEQYF
TGTGCCAGCAGCCCTCCGGCGGGGCTAGCGGGTTCCTACGAGCAGTACTTC
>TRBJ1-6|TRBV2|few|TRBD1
CASSSKAGGSSPLHF
TGTGCCAGCAGTAGTAAGGCAGGGGGTAGTTCACCCCTCCACTTT
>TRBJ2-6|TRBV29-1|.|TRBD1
CSAQGAPGANVLTF
TGCAGCGCCCAGGGGGCGCCCGGGGCCAACGTCCTGACTTTC
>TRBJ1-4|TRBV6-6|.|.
CASSYASVEKLFF
TGTGCCAGCAGTTACGCATCGGTTGAAAAACTGTTTTTT
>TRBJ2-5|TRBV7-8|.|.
CASSSGETQYF
TGTGCCAGCAGCTCAGGAGAGACCCAGTACTTC
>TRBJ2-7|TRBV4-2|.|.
CASSQELGRSYEQYF
TGTGCCAGCAGCCAAGAGTTAGGCCGCTCCTACGAGCAGTACTTC
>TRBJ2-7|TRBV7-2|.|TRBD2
CASSLNPPGIAGGLEQYF
TGTGCCAGCAGCCTAAACCCCCCCGGAATAGCGGGAGGGCTCGAGCAGTACTTC
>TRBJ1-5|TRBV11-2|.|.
CASSRTPGQPQHF
TGTGCCAGCAGCCGGACCCCGGGGCAGCCCCAGCATTTT
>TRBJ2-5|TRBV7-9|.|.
CASSPRGPSEETQYF
TGTGCCAGCAGCCCCCGGGGCCCGTCGGAAGAGACCCAGTACTTC
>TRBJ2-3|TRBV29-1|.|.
CSVRRTTPSDTQYF
TGCAGCGTAAGACGTACCACTCCCTCAGATACGCAGTATTTT
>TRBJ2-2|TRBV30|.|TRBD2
CAHTSGRLTGELFF
TGTGCCCACACTAGCGGGAGACTCACCGGGGAGCTGTTTTTT
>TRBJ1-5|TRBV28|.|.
CASSSPPLGRQPQHF
TGTGCCAGCAGTTCGCCGCCTCTCGGTCGACAGCCCCAGCATTTT
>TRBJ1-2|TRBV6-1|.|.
CASSELKSYGYTF
TGTGCCAGCAGTGAACTGAAAAGCTATGGCTACACCTTC
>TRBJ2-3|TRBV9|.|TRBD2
CASSPGLGLADTQYF
TGTGCCAGCAGCCCGGGACTAGGGCTGGCAGATACGCAGTATTTT
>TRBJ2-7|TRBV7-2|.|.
CASSKGRDYEQYF
TGTGCCAGCAGCAAAGGCCGGGACTACGAGCAGTACTTC
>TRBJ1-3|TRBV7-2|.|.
CASSSQSSGNTIYF
TGTGCCAGCAGCTCCCAAAGCTCTGGAAACACCATATATTTT
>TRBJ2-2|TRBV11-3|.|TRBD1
CASSPGTGNTGELFF
TGTGCCAGCAGCCCCGGGACAGGGAACACCGGGGAGCTGTTTTTT
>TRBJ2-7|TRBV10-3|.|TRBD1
CASKERQGAYEQYF
TGTGCCTCTAAAGAGCGACAGGGGGCATACGAGCAGTACTTC
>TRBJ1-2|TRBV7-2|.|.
CASSFSDSRTYGYTF
TGTGCCAGCAGCTTCAGCGACAGCCGTACATATGGCTACACCTTC
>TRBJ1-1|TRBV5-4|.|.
CASSLDSEAFF
TGTGCCAGCAGCCTGGATAGTGAAGCTTTCTTT
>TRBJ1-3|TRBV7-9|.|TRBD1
CASSAAGQYSGNTIYF
TGTGCCAGCAGCGCGGCGGGACAGTACTCTGGAAACACCATATATTTT
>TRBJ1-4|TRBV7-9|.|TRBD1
CASSLGDRGRNEKLFF
TGTGCCAGCAGCTTAGGGGACAGGGGGCGTAACGAAAAACTGTTTTTT
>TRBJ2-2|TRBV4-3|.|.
CASSYEPPTSIGELFF
TGCGCCAGCAGCTACGAACCCCCTACTAGTATCGGGGAGCTGTTTTTT
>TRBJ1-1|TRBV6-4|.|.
CASSDSRETNTEAFF
TGTGCCAGCAGTGACTCGAGGGAGACGAACACTGAAGCTTTCTTT